These T cell receptor beta chains were read from a single sample in a study of blood T cell repertoires in COVID-19. Clones were read by immunoSEQ multiplex PCR, and TCRdb kept only the in-frame ones, dropping some. The sample gives fewer than 300,000 clones, 85% of which show up once; roughly 2.6% is in the top ten. The sample consisted of PBMCs or T cells enriched from blood (not recorded which). The receptors originated from a woman between 45 and 60 years old who had recovered from COVID-19. Each CDR3 is given with its conserved first and last residue. D genes are given only for firm matches. Clone size is stated in some rows and not others, as once, few, many or a class when expanded.

j_call: TRBJ1-2
d_call: -
v_call: TRBV5-6
clone_size: -
cdr3_nt: TGTGCCAGCAGCTTAGGAGGCGCTAGGGGGTATGGCTACACCTTC
cdr3_aa: CASSLGGARGYGYTF

j_call: TRBJ1-1
d_call: -
v_call: TRBV11-2
clone_size: -
cdr3_nt: TGTGCCAGCAGCTTAGTGGTAGGGCAGGGGAACACTGAAGCTTTCTTT
cdr3_aa: CASSLVVGQGNTEAFF

j_call: TRBJ2-2
d_call: -
v_call: TRBV5-1
clone_size: -
cdr3_nt: TGCGCCAGCAGCAGTAGGGGCCTCTCCGGGGAGCTGTTTTTT
cdr3_aa: CASSSRGLSGELFF

j_call: TRBJ1-1
d_call: TRBD1
v_call: TRBV2
clone_size: -
cdr3_nt: TGTGCCACATCGGGACAGGGCTTGGTCTACACTGAAGCTTTCTTT
cdr3_aa: CATSGQGLVYTEAFF

j_call: TRBJ1-2
d_call: -
v_call: TRBV28
clone_size: -
cdr3_nt: TGTGCCAGCAGTTTACGACAGGCGACCCCCTATGGCTACACCTTC
cdr3_aa: CASSLRQATPYGYTF

j_call: TRBJ1-2
d_call: TRBD1
v_call: TRBV7-2
clone_size: -
cdr3_nt: TGTGCCAGCAGTTGGACAGGGCCCTATGGCTACACCTTC
cdr3_aa: CASSWTGPYGYTF

j_call: TRBJ2-7
d_call: TRBD1
v_call: TRBV19
clone_size: few
cdr3_nt: TGTGCCACCCAACCGACAGGGGGTATCTACGAGCAGTACTTC
cdr3_aa: CATQPTGGIYEQYF

j_call: TRBJ2-1
d_call: TRBD2
v_call: TRBV9
clone_size: -
cdr3_nt: TGTGCCAGCAGCCCCCGTGGAGCGGGGGTGAATGAGCAGTTCTTC
cdr3_aa: CASSPRGAGVNEQFF

j_call: TRBJ1-1
d_call: -
v_call: TRBV28
clone_size: -
cdr3_nt: TGTGCCAGCAGTCCCAGGTCCCCTAACACTGAAGCTTTCTTT
cdr3_aa: CASSPRSPNTEAFF

j_call: TRBJ2-1
d_call: -
v_call: TRBV19
clone_size: once
cdr3_nt: TGTGCCAGTAGTATAGACAGGGACTCCTACAATGAGCAGTTCTTC
cdr3_aa: CASSIDRDSYNEQFF

j_call: TRBJ1-2
d_call: -
v_call: TRBV5-3
clone_size: -
cdr3_nt: TGTGCCAGAAGCTCCCTCGGGAAGGGTCATGGCTATGGCTACACCTTC
cdr3_aa: CARSSLGKGHGYGYTF

j_call: TRBJ1-1
d_call: -
v_call: TRBV10-1
clone_size: -
cdr3_nt: TGCGCCAGCAGTGAATCGGACACTGAAGCTTTCTTT
cdr3_aa: CASSESDTEAFF

j_call: TRBJ2-1
d_call: TRBD1
v_call: TRBV11-3
clone_size: few
cdr3_nt: TGTGCCAGCAGCCGCAGGGGGGACAGGGGCTTTCATGAGCAGTTCTTC
cdr3_aa: CASSRRGDRGFHEQFF

j_call: TRBJ1-3
d_call: -
v_call: TRBV6-5
clone_size: -
cdr3_nt: TGTGCCAGCAGGCAGGGTGGGCCAGAAGGCACCATATATTTT
cdr3_aa: CASRQGGPEGTIYF

j_call: TRBJ2-5
d_call: TRBD2
v_call: TRBV5-1
clone_size: once
cdr3_nt: TGCGCCAGCAGCTTGGCGGGAGGGCCTAGGGAGACCCAGTACTTC
cdr3_aa: CASSLAGGPRETQYF

j_call: TRBJ2-3
d_call: -
v_call: TRBV9
clone_size: -
cdr3_nt: TGTGCCAGCAGCGTAGATGTGGGCGCGGATACGCAGTATTTT
cdr3_aa: CASSVDVGADTQYF

j_call: TRBJ1-4
d_call: -
v_call: TRBV30
clone_size: -
cdr3_nt: TGTGCCTGGAGTGGGGGGGTAGGTGAAAAACTGTTTTTT
cdr3_aa: CAWSGGVGEKLFF

j_call: TRBJ2-2
d_call: TRBD2
v_call: TRBV4-3
clone_size: -
cdr3_nt: TGCGCCAGCAGCCAATTGGCGGGAGCGAACACCGGGGAGCTGTTTTTT
cdr3_aa: CASSQLAGANTGELFF

j_call: TRBJ1-5
d_call: TRBD1
v_call: TRBV30
clone_size: -
cdr3_nt: TGTGCCTGGAGGGGGAAAGGACAGGGGGACTATCAGCCCCAGCATTTT
cdr3_aa: CAWRGKGQGDYQPQHF

j_call: TRBJ1-1
d_call: TRBD1
v_call: TRBV6-5
clone_size: -
cdr3_nt: TGTGCCAGCAGGTCACAGGGGATGCGCACTGAAGCTTTCTTT
cdr3_aa: CASRSQGMRTEAFF

j_call: TRBJ1-5
d_call: TRBD1
v_call: TRBV24-1
clone_size: -
cdr3_nt: TGTGCCACCAGTGCCGCACGACAGGGCGGTCAGCCCCAGCATTTT
cdr3_aa: CATSAARQGGQPQHF

j_call: TRBJ1-3
d_call: -
v_call: TRBV19
clone_size: -
cdr3_nt: TGTGCCAGCACAAGACAGCACTATAGCCCTGGAAACACCATATATTTT
cdr3_aa: CASTRQHYSPGNTIYF

j_call: TRBJ2-1
d_call: TRBD2
v_call: TRBV27
clone_size: -
cdr3_nt: TGTGCCAGCACCAAGGGACTAGCGGTCCCCTACAATGAGCAGTTCTTC
cdr3_aa: CASTKGLAVPYNEQFF

j_call: TRBJ1-2
d_call: TRBD1
v_call: TRBV6-5
clone_size: -
cdr3_nt: TGTGCCAGCAGTTACCAACAGGGGACCTATGGCTACACCTTC
cdr3_aa: CASSYQQGTYGYTF

j_call: TRBJ1-4
d_call: TRBD1
v_call: TRBV10-3
clone_size: -
cdr3_nt: TGTGCCATCAGTGAGGAAGGGACAGGGGATGAAAAACTGTTTTTT
cdr3_aa: CAISEEGTGDEKLFF

j_call: TRBJ2-3
d_call: TRBD2
v_call: TRBV2
clone_size: -
cdr3_nt: TGTGCCAGCAGTGAAGCGTCTGCGGGAGGACGGGATACGCAGTATTTT
cdr3_aa: CASSEASAGGRDTQYF

j_call: TRBJ2-1
d_call: TRBD1
v_call: TRBV5-1
clone_size: -
cdr3_nt: TGCGCCAGCAGCTGGAACCCGGGACAGGGTGAGAATGAGCAGTTCTTC
cdr3_aa: CASSWNPGQGENEQFF

j_call: TRBJ1-6
d_call: -
v_call: TRBV30
clone_size: -
cdr3_nt: TGTGCCTGGACCGGAGACAGCGATAATTCACCCCTCCACTTT
cdr3_aa: CAWTGDSDNSPLHF

j_call: TRBJ1-2
d_call: -
v_call: TRBV5-4
clone_size: -
cdr3_nt: TGTGCCAGCAGCTTGGACGGGTATGGCTACACCTTC
cdr3_aa: CASSLDGYGYTF

j_call: TRBJ2-3
d_call: -
v_call: TRBV7-7
clone_size: -
cdr3_nt: TGTGCCAGCAGTCCTGGGACTTTAGATACGCAGTATTTT
cdr3_aa: CASSPGTLDTQYF

j_call: TRBJ2-5
d_call: TRBD2
v_call: TRBV9
clone_size: -
cdr3_nt: TGTGCCAGCAGCGTGGAAAGCGGGGGGCCGGGAGAGACCCAGTACTTC
cdr3_aa: CASSVESGGPGETQYF

j_call: TRBJ1-6
d_call: -
v_call: TRBV7-3
clone_size: -
cdr3_nt: TGTGCCAGCAGCCCACAGGGTGACTATAATTCACCCCTCCACTTT
cdr3_aa: CASSPQGDYNSPLHF

j_call: TRBJ2-3
d_call: -
v_call: TRBV5-4
clone_size: -
cdr3_nt: TGTGCCAGCAGCTTGCCTTCGGGCACAGATACGCAGTATTTT
cdr3_aa: CASSLPSGTDTQYF

j_call: TRBJ2-1
d_call: TRBD2
v_call: TRBV4-3
clone_size: -
cdr3_nt: TGCGCCAGCAGCCCCACTAGCGGGAGCTCCTACAATGAGCAGTTCTTC
cdr3_aa: CASSPTSGSSYNEQFF

j_call: TRBJ2-5
d_call: TRBD1
v_call: TRBV4-1
clone_size: -
cdr3_nt: TGCGCCAGCAGCCAAGACAGGGGGCGCGTCGGGGAGACCCAGTACTTC
cdr3_aa: CASSQDRGRVGETQYF

j_call: TRBJ1-3
d_call: -
v_call: TRBV5-1
clone_size: -
cdr3_nt: TGCGCCAGCAGCCCCGGGGGAGAGGGAAACACCATATATTTT
cdr3_aa: CASSPGGEGNTIYF

j_call: TRBJ2-2
d_call: -
v_call: TRBV7-6
clone_size: -
cdr3_nt: TGTGCCAGCAGCTTAGGGGTAGCGAGGACCGGGGAGCTGTTTTTT
cdr3_aa: CASSLGVARTGELFF

j_call: TRBJ2-7
d_call: -
v_call: TRBV19
clone_size: -
cdr3_nt: TGTGCCAGTAGTATGCACAGGCAGGGCTCCTACGAGCAGTACTTC
cdr3_aa: CASSMHRQGSYEQYF

j_call: TRBJ1-2
d_call: -
v_call: TRBV4-1
clone_size: -
cdr3_nt: TGCGCCAGCAGCCAAACGAGCAGGAAGAGTGGCTACACCTTC
cdr3_aa: CASSQTSRKSGYTF

j_call: TRBJ2-3
d_call: -
v_call: TRBV11-2
clone_size: -
cdr3_nt: TGTGCCAGCAGCCCGACGACACTGGGTGGGCAGTATTTT
cdr3_aa: CASSPTTLGGQYF

j_call: TRBJ2-4
d_call: -
v_call: TRBV7-9
clone_size: -
cdr3_nt: TGTGCCAGCAGCTATGGGAGCGTAAACATTCAGTACTTC
cdr3_aa: CASSYGSVNIQYF

j_call: TRBJ2-7
d_call: TRBD1
v_call: TRBV3-1/TRBV3-2
clone_size: -
cdr3_nt: TGTGCCAGCAGCCAGGTTGTCGGGACAGGGGGCAACGAGCAGTACTTC
cdr3_aa: CASSQVVGTGGNEQYF

j_call: TRBJ2-3
d_call: TRBD2
v_call: TRBV5-4
clone_size: -
cdr3_nt: TGTGCCAGCAGCAGACTAGCGGGAAGTCTTAGCGGCACAGATACGCAGTATTTT
cdr3_aa: CASSRLAGSLSGTDTQYF

j_call: TRBJ1-6
d_call: -
v_call: TRBV19
clone_size: -
cdr3_nt: TGTGCCAGTAGTTACCGGGATTCACCCCTCCACTTT
cdr3_aa: CASSYRDSPLHF

j_call: TRBJ2-1
d_call: TRBD2
v_call: TRBV11-3
clone_size: -
cdr3_nt: TGTGCCAGCAGCTTAAATAGCGGGAGGTACAATGAGCAGTTCTTC
cdr3_aa: CASSLNSGRYNEQFF

j_call: TRBJ2-3
d_call: -
v_call: TRBV5-1
clone_size: -
cdr3_nt: TGCGCCAGCAGCTTGTCGGGGGGCTTGCAGACCAACACAGATACGCAGTATTTT
cdr3_aa: CASSLSGGLQTNTDTQYF

j_call: TRBJ2-1
d_call: TRBD2
v_call: TRBV15
clone_size: few
cdr3_nt: TGTGCCACCAGCAGAGATCTTGGACTAGCCTCCAATGAGCAGTTCTTC
cdr3_aa: CATSRDLGLASNEQFF

j_call: TRBJ1-1
d_call: -
v_call: TRBV9
clone_size: -
cdr3_nt: TGTGCCAGCAGCCCCCAGGGCGGGAACACTGAAGCTTTCTTT
cdr3_aa: CASSPQGGNTEAFF

j_call: TRBJ1-5
d_call: -
v_call: TRBV19
clone_size: once
cdr3_nt: TGTGCCAGTACCCCCGGGGGTGGGAATCAGCCCCAGCATTTT
cdr3_aa: CASTPGGGNQPQHF

j_call: TRBJ2-3
d_call: -
v_call: TRBV28
clone_size: -
cdr3_nt: TGTGCCAGCAGTTTAGGGGGCGCGGCAGATACGCAGTATTTT
cdr3_aa: CASSLGGAADTQYF